This T cell receptor (beta chain) was sequenced in a study of breast tumors, draining lymph nodes, adjacent tissues (dated by TCRdb to 2016 to 2017). Study-wide context: The study compared TCR beta repertoires across tumor, adjacent nontumor tissue and axillary lymph nodes from breast cancer patients. The study aimed to assess the relationships and possible T-cell exchange between tumor, surrounding tissue and draining lymph node repertoires in human breast cancer. Broader findings and caveats from the paper: Tumor and nontumor tissue repertoires were found to be significantly more similar in luminal-like than in basal-like breast cancer. The conclusion that tumor T cells originate in lymph nodes was framed as consistent with a hypothesis rather than directly demonstrated. The data were judged consistent with most tumor T cells deriving from the lymph node and then expanding within tumor tissue. Tumor T-cell repertoires showed less diversity than lymph node repertoires and more diversity than nontumor tissue repertoires, and tumor T-cell repertoires showed preferential V and J gene usage.

Sequenced using an Illumina HiSeq 2000. TCR beta chain libraries were generated through multiplex PCR amplification. The amplified TCR beta chain products were analyzed by high-throughput sequencing. The public reads were run again by TCRdb, first through fastp at Q25 and then through MiXCR, and only productive beta chains were kept. Each CDR3 protein gets just one entry, which takes the most common genes and DNA from the rows behind it. This sample gives approximately 52,000 distinct CDR3 sequences in total; under 55% of them show up just once. The top ten clonotypes cover roughly a tenth of the sample. The CDR3 holds 14 amino acids from the cysteine to the phenylalanine. Just CDR3 DNA is preserved here, 42 bases in frame from base 1. Between the V and J ends, shortened by 0 bases and 5 bases respectively, the junction contains 11 bases. CDR1 and CDR2 are read off the germline V gene as MGHRA and YSYEKL.

This clonotype came up many times. The antigen it binds to is not known. No base quality information exists; no much larger clone differs at one position. This clonotype was obtained from a female donor with breast cancer. Some clones in this sample may be carry-over from other donors' samples. The V and J genes are TRBV4-1 and TRBJ2-7; no D gene call is confident. Sample: breast tumor tissue. This receptor has the CDR3 CASSQEHQANEQYF. The DNA is as follows: TGCGCCAGCAGCCAAGAGCATCAGGCAAACGAGCAGTACTTC.